The clone carrying this T cell receptor beta chain was recorded at least ten times. Its antigen is undetermined. The germline V gene has CDR1 SEHNR and CDR2 FQNEAQ (reference sequence). The CDR3 consists of 15 residues. Using a J-beta primer mix together with a sample-barcoded 5' primer, a second PCR was run for roughly 6 to 12 cycles. Per sample, CDR3-containing paired-end reads numbered at least 2.5 million. TCRdb processed the 5' RACE reads anew with MiXCR; each CDR3 protein has one entry. The data contain 730,000 or so distinct CDR3 sequences, about 43% of them singletons. This sample was included in a study of blood T cells in healthy people across ages. Findings and limits, study-wide: Naive T cell percentage strongly correlated with TCR beta diversity.

This TCR was sampled from a man older than 75 in good health. The V gene is TRBV7-9, the J gene TRBJ2-7, with 9 bases lining up with TRBD2. The J call may be in error: the DNA end matches TRBJ2-5 better. Sample: blood. CDR3 region: CASSSRPGLAETQYF. In nucleotides, the CDR3 is TGTGCCAGCAGCTCCAGACCGGGACTAGCAGAGACCCAGTACTTC.